The TCR beta chain under discussion was sequenced for a study of T cell repertoires in ileal Crohn's disease. Points from the study as a whole: Mucosal expansions were suggested to be mainly CD8 T cells. All patients with clonality above 26.8% had endoscopic recurrence.

With regard to this clone: The antigen is undetermined.

Data came from immunoSEQ multiplex PCR; TCRdb stores just in-frame clones and leaves some out. The sample lists about 970 clones; about 80% were seen once. V trimming: 6 bases; J trimming: 2 bases; junction bases outside the gene matches: 5. Germline CDR1 is ENHRY and CDR2 is SYGVKD. CDR3 length equals 15 residues. The TCR sequence derives from an adult with Crohn's disease. The sequenced material came from ileal tissue. The J gene is TRBJ2-2, the V gene TRBV10-3; TRBD1 matches 8 bases. The CDR3 DNA reads as TGTGCCATCAGATTAGGACAGGGAAACACCGGGGAGCTGTTTTTT. Encoded protein: CAIRLGQGNTGELFF.